This is a list of T cell receptor beta chains from one sample in a study of blood T cell repertoires in COVID-19. Data came from immunoSEQ multiplex PCR; TCRdb stores just in-frame clones and leaves some out. This table holds approximately 200,000 clones, roughly 86% found once. The sequenced material came from PBMCs or T cells enriched from blood (not recorded which). The receptor set was obtained from a woman aged 30 to 39 who had recovered from COVID-19. The CDR3 runs from the conserved cysteine through the conserved F or W. D genes are given only for firm matches. For some rows the clone size is stated as once, few or many, or as a class when expanded; others skip it.

-	TRBV6-4	TRBJ1-2	TRBD1	CASSVRDRTCYGYTF	TGTGCCAGCAGTGTCCGGGACAGGACATGCTATGGCTACACCTTC
-	TRBV3-1/TRBV3-2	TRBJ1-1	TRBD1	CASSHGQAEAFF	TGTGCCAGCAGCCATGGACAGGCTGAAGCTTTCTTT
-	TRBV25-1	TRBJ2-2	TRBD1	CASSELTGTGELFF	TGTGCCAGCAGTGAGCTGACAGGGACCGGGGAGCTGTTTTTT
-	TRBV5-1	TRBJ1-5	TRBD1	CASSLGPGGNQPQHF	TGCGCCAGCAGCTTGGGACCAGGGGGTAATCAGCCCCAGCATTTT
once	TRBV27	TRBJ2-7	TRBD2	CASSLSARLAGAYEQYF	TGTGCCAGCAGTTTATCCGCAAGACTAGCGGGAGCCTACGAGCAGTACTTC
-	TRBV5-1	TRBJ2-2	TRBD1	CASSLSGQGSHTGELFF	TGCGCCAGCAGCTTGTCGGGACAGGGTAGCCACACCGGGGAGCTGTTTTTT
-	TRBV25-1	TRBJ1-2	-	CASSDNRIDGYTF	TGTGCCAGCAGTGATAATCGTATTGATGGCTACACCTTC
-	TRBV2	TRBJ1-2	-	CATQTDFYGYTF	TGTGCCACTCAGACAGACTTCTATGGCTACACCTTC
-	TRBV29-1	TRBJ2-7	-	CSVERQGSSYEQYF	TGCAGCGTTGAACGGCAGGGAAGCTCCTACGAGCAGTACTTC
-	TRBV7-6	TRBJ2-5	TRBD2	CASSKPGLAGGQQETQYF	TGTGCCAGCAGCAAACCGGGACTAGCGGGAGGGCAACAAGAGACCCAGTACTTC
once	TRBV25-1	TRBJ1-2	-	CASSEDTFVYGYTF	TGTGCCAGCAGTGAAGACACCTTCGTTTATGGCTACACCTTC
-	TRBV6-5	TRBJ2-1	-	CASSYKRVNEQFF	TGTGCCAGCAGTTACAAGCGGGTCAATGAGCAGTTCTTC
-	TRBV5-6	TRBJ2-7	-	CASSLGTPYEQYF	TGTGCCAGCAGCTTGGGGACACCCTACGAGCAGTACTTC
-	TRBV12-3/TRBV12-4	TRBJ1-3	-	CASSDLQGNTIYF	TGTGCCAGCAGTGATTTACAGGGCAACACCATATATTTT
-	TRBV6-5	TRBJ2-1	TRBD2	CASRGLAAYNEQFF	TGTGCCAGCAGGGGACTAGCGGCCTACAATGAGCAGTTCTTC